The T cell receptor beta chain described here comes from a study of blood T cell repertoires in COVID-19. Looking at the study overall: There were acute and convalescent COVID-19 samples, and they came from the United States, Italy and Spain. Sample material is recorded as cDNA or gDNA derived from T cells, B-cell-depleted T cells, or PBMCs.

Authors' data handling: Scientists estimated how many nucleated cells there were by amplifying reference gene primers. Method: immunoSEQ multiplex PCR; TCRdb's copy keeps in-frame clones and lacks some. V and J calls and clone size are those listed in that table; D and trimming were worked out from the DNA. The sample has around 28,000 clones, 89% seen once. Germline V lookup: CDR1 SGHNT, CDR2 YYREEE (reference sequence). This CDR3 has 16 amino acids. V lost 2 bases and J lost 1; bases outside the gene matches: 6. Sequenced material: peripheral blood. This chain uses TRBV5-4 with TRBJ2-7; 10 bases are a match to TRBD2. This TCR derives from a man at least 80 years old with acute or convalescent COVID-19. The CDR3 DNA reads TGTGCCAGCAGCTTTGGGCTAGCGGGGGATTCCTACGAGCAGTACTTC. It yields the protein CASSFGLAGDSYEQYF.